Following are 21 T cell receptor beta chains from one sample sequenced in a study of T cells in Graves' hyperthyroidism and ophthalmopathy. Amplified TCR beta CDR3 regions derived from RNA transcripts. The TCR CDR3 first-round RT-PCR relied on the HTBI primer set. TCRdb re-analysed the multiplex PCR reads in MiXCR, keeping a single row per CDR3 protein. The table has some 440,000 distinct CDR3 sequences, around 16% seen once; the top ten hold roughly 8%. The sample was blood. Every receptor here comes from a young woman with Graves' hyperthyroidism.

Many counts were recorded for this clonotype. The chain employs TRBV25-1 and TRBJ1-6; the match to TRBD1 covers 9 bases. V shed 6 bases, J shed 10 bases, and the junction held 4 bases outside the gene matches. In germline, CDR1 is MGHDK, CDR2 SYGVNS. The CDR3 covers 13 residues. CDR3 nucleotides: TGTGCCAGCAGCCGGGACAGGGTCTCACCCCTCCACTTT. It encodes CASSRDRVSPLHF.

The sample holds many counts of this clonotype. J is TRBJ1-1 and V is TRBV12-5; 8 bases map to TRBD1. J was trimmed by 1 base and V by 5 bases; bases with no gene match: 3. This CDR3 comprises 14 residues. The germline gives CDR1 LGHNT, CDR2 FRNRAP. The CDR3 coding sequence is TGTGCTAGTGGTACCGGACAGGGGAACACTGAAGCTTTCTTT. Translation: CASGTGQGNTEAFF.

This rearrangement joins TRBV4-1 to TRBJ2-7; 7 bases are a match to TRBD1. V trimming: 3 bases; J trimming: 2 bases; junction bases outside the gene matches: 7. CDR1 and CDR2 from the germline V gene are MGHRA and YSYEKL. The CDR3 runs 15 residues. CDR3 DNA: TGCGCCAGCAGCCATGGACGGGACAGAGCCTACGAGCAGTACTTC. Its translation is CASSHGRDRAYEQYF.

CDR3 loop: CASSHGDRVNQPQHF. In DNA, the CDR3 is TGTGCCAGCAGCCACGGGGACAGGGTAAATCAGCCCCAGCATTTT. The chain employs TRBV6-2 or TRBV6-3 and TRBJ1-5, with TRBD1 matching over 9 bases. In germline, CDR1 is MNHEY, CDR2 SVGEGT. The CDR3 consists of 15 residues. After removal of 6 bases from V and 4 bases from J, the junction contained 7 bases not matched to a gene.

This clonotype was counted many times. The chain employs TRBV2 and TRBJ1-2; 7 nucleotides line up with TRBD1. Trimming removed 2 bases from V and 6 bases from J; junction bases left unmatched: 9. In germline, CDR1 is SNHLY, CDR2 FYNNEI. CDR3 length: 15 amino acids. DNA for the CDR3: TGTGCCAGCAGTGAAATGGTCAGGGGGATGGATGGCTACACCTTC. Translated, it gives CASSEMVRGMDGYTF.

There are a few counts of this clonotype. The chain recombines TRBV9 with TRBJ2-1; D is perhaps TRBD2 (5 bases). The V end was cut by 3 bases, the J end by 6 bases, with 10 bases between. Per the germline V gene, CDR1 is SGDLS and CDR2 is YYNGEE. The CDR3 has 13 amino acids. The CDR3 DNA is TGTGCCAGCAGCGAGGACTTAGTCAATGAGCAGTTCTTC. This gives the protein CASSEDLVNEQFF.

The sample holds a few counts of this clonotype. The V gene is TRBV19, the J gene TRBJ1-5, with 10 bases that match TRBD1. The germline V gene encodes CDR1 LNHDA and CDR2 SQIVND (reference sequence). The CDR3 has 14 residues. V lost 10 bases and J lost 6; bases outside the gene matches: 9. CDR3 residues: CATWDRGQGQPQHF. The CDR3, as DNA: TGTGCCACCTGGGACAGGGGACAAGGTCAGCCCCAGCATTTT.

Many counts were recorded for this clonotype. CDR3 in DNA: TGTGCCAGCAGTAGCGGGGGGGCCTGGGGGACCCAGTACTTC. This encodes CASSSGGAWGTQYF. The gene calls are TRBV2 and TRBJ2-5, with 10 nucleotides matching TRBD2. The CDR3 spans 14 residues. CDR1 SNHLY and CDR2 FYNNEI come from the germline V gene. V gave up 5 bases and J gave up 7 bases; unmatched junction bases: 7.

V is TRBV11-2 and J is TRBJ2-7; weak D call: TRBD1 (5 bases). With 4 bases removed from V and 5 bases from J, the gap between germline ends came to 9 bases. Germline lookup yields CDR1 SGHAT and CDR2 FQNNGV. The CDR3 sequence is 12 residues long. Here the CDR3 DNA reads TGTGCCAGCAGCTCTAGGGGCAACGAGCAGTACTTC. Protein product: CASSSRGNEQYF.

The V call is TRBV5-6, the J call TRBJ2-5; tentative D call: TRBD2 (5 bases). Germline CDR1 SGHDT, CDR2 YYEEEE. The CDR3 has 15 amino acids. Trimming stripped 3 bases from V and 1 base from J, with 13 bases between. For the CDR3, the DNA is TGTGCCAGCAGCTCTAGCAGCCTGTTCCAAGAGACCCAGTACTTC. Its translation is CASSSSSLFQETQYF.

This clonotype was counted many times. This rearrangement joins TRBV20-1 to TRBJ2-2, with unresolved D. The CDR3 is 12 amino acids. Germline assignment: CDR1 DFQATT and CDR2 SNEGSKA (reference sequence). Trimming cost V 0 bases and J 7 bases, with 6 bases left between them. CDR3 DNA: TGCAGTGCTAGAGACTGGGACGGGGAGCTGTTTTTT. It codes for CSARDWDGELFF.

There are many counts of this clonotype. This sequence joins TRBV29-1 and TRBJ1-6; D is unclear. The V gene's germline CDR1 is SQVTM and CDR2 ANQGSEA. This CDR3 has 13 amino acids. V shed 4 bases and J shed 7 bases, with 11 bases lying between them. The DNA for the CDR3 is TGCAGCGTTGGGTACGACACCAATTCACCCCTCCACTTT. It yields the protein CSVGYDTNSPLHF. Using reference TRBV29-1 and TRBJ1-6 for the parts outside the CDR3, the full variable domain is SAVISQKPSRDICQRGTSLTIQCQVDSQVTMMFWYRQQPGQSLTLIATANQGSEATYESGFVIDKFPISRPNLTFSTLTVSNMSPEDSSIYLCSVGYDTNSPLHFGNGTRLTVT.

Comments on this clonotype: With a much larger clone just one base away, this may be a read error. The chain couples TRBV6-1 to TRBJ2-7; perhaps TRBD2 as D (7 bases). Trimming cost V 7 bases and J 9 bases, with 16 bases left between them. CDR3 length equals 12 residues. CDR1 and CDR2 (germline): MNHNS, SASEGT. The CDR3 region has the DNA TGTGCCAGCACCACCCCCGGGGGGCGGCAGTACTTC. Amino acid sequence: CASTTPGGRQYF.

This chain uses TRBV5-1 with TRBJ2-3; a weak D match, TRBD2 (6 bases). This CDR3 is built from 14 residues. Germline V gives CDR1 SGHRS, CDR2 YFSETQ. Trimming took off 4 bases at V and 2 bases at J, with 11 bases between the two ends. As DNA, the CDR3 is TGCGCCAGCAGCCCGGGCGGGATCACAGATACGCAGTATTTT. Amino acids: CASSPGGITDTQYF.

This clonotype was seen ten or more times. This chain links TRBV12-3 or TRBV12-4 with TRBJ2-1; D gene ambiguous. The V end lost 2 bases, the J end lost 0 bases, and 11 bases lay between the germline ends. This CDR3 spans 16 amino acids. This CDR3 reads CASSLSSVSSYNEQFF. The CDR3 coding sequence is TGTGCCAGCAGTTTAAGCTCGGTTAGCTCCTACAATGAGCAGTTCTTC.

This clonotype was seen a few times. The genes are TRBV15 and TRBJ1-2; the D gene is possibly TRBD1 (6 bases). This CDR3 region has 16 residues. The V gene lost 0 bases and the J gene lost 4 bases, with 15 bases spanning the gap. Germline CDR1 reads LNHNV; CDR2 reads YYDKDF (reference sequence). CDR3 bases: TGTGCCACCAGCAGAGATAACCAGGGGACTATCTATGGCTACACCTTC. This encodes CATSRDNQGTIYGYTF.

This clonotype was seen ten or more times. The chain has TRBV11-2 and TRBJ2-1, with 10 nucleotides matching TRBD2. V lost 3 bases, J lost 6 bases, and 11 bases stayed unmatched. This CDR3 contains 17 residues. Germline values: CDR1 SGHAT, CDR2 FQNNGV. In DNA, the CDR3 is TGTGCCAGCAGCTTCCCCCGTTTAGCGGGAGGAGGCAATGAGCAGTTCTTC. This codes for CASSFPRLAGGGNEQFF. Full variable domain (rest looked up from reference TRBV11-2 and TRBJ2-1): EAGVAQSPRYKIIEKRQSVAFWCNPISGHATLYWYQQILGQGPKLLIQFQNNGVVDDSQLPKDRFSAERLKGVDSTLKIQPAKLEDSAVYLCASSFPRLAGGGNEQFFGPGTRLTVL.

This clonotype was seen at least ten times. The chain uses TRBV9 and TRBJ2-1; the match to TRBD2 covers 8 bases. V shed 3 bases and J 8 bases; nucleotides not matched to a gene: 10. The CDR3 spans 15 residues. Germline CDR1 reads SGDLS; CDR2 reads YYNGEE. The CDR3 DNA reads TGTGCCAGCAGCGACCCTAGCGGGCCACGGGATGAGCAGTTCTTC. It translates to CASSDPSGPRDEQFF.

This clonotype was recorded a few times. The V gene is TRBV19, the J gene TRBJ2-2; D remains unclear. This CDR3 contains 15 residues. CDR1 LNHDA and CDR2 SQIVND come from the germline V gene (reference sequence). V was shortened by 5 bases and J by 1 base, with 11 bases between the two germline ends. The CDR3 loop is CASSPLNLNTGELFF. CDR3 sequence (DNA): TGTGCCAGTAGTCCGCTTAACTTGAACACCGGGGAGCTGTTTTTT.

This chain connects TRBV9 to TRBJ1-2; no reliable D call. This CDR3 has 15 amino acids. Trimming shortened V by 1 base and J by 4 bases, and 14 bases separated the two germline ends. Per the germline V gene, CDR1 is SGDLS and CDR2 is YYNGEE. The CDR3 is CASSVSVAGTYGYTF. CDR3 nucleotide sequence: TGTGCCAGCAGCGTATCAGTTGCGGGAACCTATGGCTACACCTTC.

This clonotype showed up many times. The chain joins TRBV12-3 or TRBV12-4 to TRBJ2-3; TRBD2 matches 9 bases. V lost 6 bases and J lost 0; bases outside the gene matches: 10. The CDR3 has 17 amino acids. The CDR3 DNA reads TGTGCCAGCAGCCCCCTGACTAGCGGCCTTAGCACAGATACGCAGTATTTT. Translating it yields CASSPLTSGLSTDTQYF.